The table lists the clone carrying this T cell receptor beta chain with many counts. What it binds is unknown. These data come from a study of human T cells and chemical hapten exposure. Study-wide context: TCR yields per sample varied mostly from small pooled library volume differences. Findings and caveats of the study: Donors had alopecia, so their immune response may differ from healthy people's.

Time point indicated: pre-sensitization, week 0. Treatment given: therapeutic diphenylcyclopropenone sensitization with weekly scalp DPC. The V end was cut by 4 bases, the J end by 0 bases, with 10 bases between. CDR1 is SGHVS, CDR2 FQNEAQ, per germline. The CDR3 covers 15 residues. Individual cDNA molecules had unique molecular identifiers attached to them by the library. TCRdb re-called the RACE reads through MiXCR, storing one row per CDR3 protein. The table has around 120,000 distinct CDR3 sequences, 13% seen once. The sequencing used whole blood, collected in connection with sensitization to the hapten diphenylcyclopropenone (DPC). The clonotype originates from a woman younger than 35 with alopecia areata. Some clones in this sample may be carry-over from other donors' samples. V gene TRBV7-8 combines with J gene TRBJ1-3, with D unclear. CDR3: CASSSPGPSGNTIYF. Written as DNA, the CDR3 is TGTGCCAGCAGCTCCCCCGGACCCTCTGGAAACACCATATATTTT.